This T cell receptor (beta chain) stems from a study of shared T cell receptors in the human thymus. Profiled with immunoSEQ multiplex PCR; TCRdb holds only in-frame clones, not every one. This repertoire shows 600,000 or so clones, roughly 86% found once; its top ten account for 0.0094%. The CDR3 has 15 residues. Germline V gene sequence: CDR1 MDHEN, CDR2 SYDVKM. The V end was cut by 5 bases, the J end by 2 bases, with 15 bases between. In addition, the sample was reused for a study of human thymus T cells. That report notes: Thymic and blood repertoires appeared to carry a bias in their V and J gene usage. Related research reported highly overlapping thymic repertoires among unrelated individuals.

This receptor was obtained from a boy in the first two years of life with a congenital heart defect. Sequences were obtained from thymocytes. V is TRBV28 and J is TRBJ1-2, with D unresolved. In nucleotides, the CDR3 is TGTGCCAGCAGTCCCAACCGACACGGAAACTATGGCTACACCTTC. It encodes CASSPNRHGNYGYTF.